This T cell receptor beta chain was obtained from a study of T cell responses to AZD1222 COVID-19 vaccine. Study observations and caveats: Compared with day 0, the breadth and depth of the Spike-specific TCR repertoire rose significantly after two doses of AZD1222. The repertoires were collected only after the peak T cell response. Clonal diversity may have been underestimated in mostly white British donors.

Produced via immunoSEQ multiplex PCR; TCRdb's table is partial and in-frame only. The sample lists about 150,000 clones; roughly 91% were seen once. Points on this clone: No antigen is known for it.

The TCR was taken from an adult in good health. Sequenced material: peripheral blood, taken on day 0 of AZD1222 vaccination.

The CDR3 loop reads CASSQDPFGVYNEQFF. CDR3 DNA sequence: TGTGCCAGCAGCCAAGACCCTTTCGGTGTATACAATGAGCAGTTCTTC. The chain couples TRBV3-1 (or the pseudogene TRBV3-2) to TRBJ2-1; D is unclear. In germline, CDR1 is LGHDT, CDR2 YNNKEL (reference sequence). V lost 0 bases to trimming and J lost 4 bases, with 13 bases between them. The CDR3 is 16 residues long.